This TCR beta chain was observed in a study of T-cell reconstitution after alpha-beta-depleted transplantation in children. In this sample, this clonotype turned up a few times. This CDR3 spans 16 amino acids. Trimming took 8 bases from V and 0 from J; bases not matched to a gene: 11. Germline V lookup: CDR1 MNHNS, CDR2 SASEGT. Unique molecular identifiers were incorporated when the TCRbeta library was constructed. TCRdb re-called the PCR reads with MiXCR, one entry per CDR3 protein. The sample yields more than 550,000 distinct CDR3 sequences, 10% seen once. This TCR was recovered from a human donor who donated a stem cell graft to a child with acute myeloid leukemia. The sample was PBMCs from the stem cell graft donor, taken from the stem cell graft. This chain connects TRBV6-1 to TRBJ2-7; TRBD1 agrees at 9 bases. CDR3 coding DNA: TGTGCCAGCGTGGACACAGGGGGCTCCCTCTCCTACGAGCAGTACTTC. It yields the protein CASVDTGGSLSYEQYF.